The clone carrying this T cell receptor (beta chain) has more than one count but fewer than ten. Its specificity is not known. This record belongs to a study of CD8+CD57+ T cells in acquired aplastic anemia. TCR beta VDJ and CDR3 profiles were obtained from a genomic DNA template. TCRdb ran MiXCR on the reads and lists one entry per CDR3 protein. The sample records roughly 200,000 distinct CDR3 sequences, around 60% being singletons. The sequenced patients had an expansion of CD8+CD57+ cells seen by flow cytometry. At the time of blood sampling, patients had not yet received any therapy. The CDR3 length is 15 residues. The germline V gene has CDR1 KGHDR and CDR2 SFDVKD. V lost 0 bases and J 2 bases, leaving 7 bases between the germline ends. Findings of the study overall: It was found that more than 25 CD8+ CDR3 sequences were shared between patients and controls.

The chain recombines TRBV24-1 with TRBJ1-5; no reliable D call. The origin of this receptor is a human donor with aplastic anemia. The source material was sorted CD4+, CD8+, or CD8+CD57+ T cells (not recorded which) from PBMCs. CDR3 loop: CATSDLGEGNQPQHF. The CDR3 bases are TGTGCCACCAGTGATTTGGGGGAAGGCAATCAGCCCCAGCATTTT.